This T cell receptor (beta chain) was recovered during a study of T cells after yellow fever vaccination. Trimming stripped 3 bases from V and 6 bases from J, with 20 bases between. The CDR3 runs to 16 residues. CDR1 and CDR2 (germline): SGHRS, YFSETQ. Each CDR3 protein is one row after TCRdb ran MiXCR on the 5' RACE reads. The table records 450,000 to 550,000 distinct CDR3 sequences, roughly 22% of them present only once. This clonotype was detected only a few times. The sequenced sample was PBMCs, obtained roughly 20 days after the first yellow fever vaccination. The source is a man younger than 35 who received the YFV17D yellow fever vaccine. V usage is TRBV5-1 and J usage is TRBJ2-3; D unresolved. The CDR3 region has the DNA TGCGCCAGCAGCTCTACCCGGGCCGCTGTACCCGATACGCAGTATTTT. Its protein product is CASSSTRAAVPDTQYF.